These 6 T cell receptor beta chains came from one sample sequenced in a study of blood T cells in healthy people across ages. A second roughly 6 to 11 cycle PCR used barcoded and J-beta primers. TCRdb re-derived calls from the 5' RACE reads in MiXCR, one entry per CDR3 protein. Of roughly 830,000 distinct CDR3 sequences listed, under 80% are singletons. Sequencing was done on a sample of blood. The receptors stem from a man aged 30-40 years in good health.

DNA of the CDR3: TGCGCCAGCAGCTTGGGACGAGCGGGGGACAATGAGCAGTTCTTC. This gives the protein CASSLGRAGDNEQFF. The V call is TRBV5-1, the J call TRBJ2-1, with TRBD2 matching 8 bases. Germline V gene data show CDR1 as SGHRS and CDR2 as YFSETQ. This CDR3 region has 15 residues. J gave up 5 bases and V 0 bases, and 4 bases lay outside the gene matches.

The sample holds a few counts of this clonotype. This may be a read error: a much more frequent sequence differs by one nucleotide. The gene calls are TRBV29-1 and TRBJ2-1; unclear D gene. Judging by the DNA end, TRBJ2-7 fits better; the J call may be wrong. Germline CDR1 reads SQVTM; CDR2 reads ANQGSEA. The CDR3 covers 11 residues. CDR3 nucleotide sequence: TGCAGCGTTGAAATGGGGAATGAGCAGTACTTC. Translation: CSVEMGNEQYF.

V usage is TRBV28 and J usage is TRBJ2-5; D possibly matches TRBD1 or TRBD2 (5 bases each). Germline CDR1 MDHEN, CDR2 SYDVKM. The CDR3 is made up of 15 amino acids. V was clipped by 5 bases and J by 5 bases, with 18 bases between them. The CDR3: CASSPLGRERETQYF. The CDR3 nucleotides are TGTGCCAGCAGTCCCCTCGGCAGGGAGCGGGAGACCCAGTACTTC. Based on the CDR3 plus reference TRBV28 and TRBJ2-5, the full variable domain is DVKVTQSSRYLVKRTGEKVFLECVQDMDHENMFWYRQDPGLGLRLIYFSYDVKMKEKGDIPEGYSVSREKKERFSLILESASTNQTSMYLCASSPLGRERETQYFGPGTRLLVL.

This clonotype was seen a few times. V and J are TRBV10-3 and TRBJ2-7; tentative D call: TRBD1 (5 bases). With 1 base removed from V and 2 bases from J, the gap between germline ends came to 9 bases. Looked up from germline, CDR1 is ENHRY and CDR2 is SYGVKD. This CDR3 comprises 14 residues. Written as DNA, the CDR3 is TGTGCCATCAGTGAGTATGACAGAACCTACGAGCAGTACTTC. Amino acids: CAISEYDRTYEQYF.

V and J are TRBV20-1 and TRBJ2-7; a weak D match, TRBD1 (6 bases). The CDR3 has 13 amino acids. With 0 bases removed from V and 2 bases from J, the gap between germline ends came to 8 bases. Germline assignment: CDR1 DFQATT and CDR2 SNEGSKA (reference sequence). The CDR3 spells CSARDRGPYEQYF. In DNA form, the CDR3 reads TGCAGTGCTAGAGACAGGGGCCCCTACGAGCAGTACTTC.

The rearrangement uses TRBV12-3 or TRBV12-4 and TRBJ2-7, with D possibly matching TRBD2 (6 bases). The closer fit of TRBJ2-5 to the DNA end suggests the J call may be wrong. This CDR3 has 15 residues. DNA for the CDR3: TGTGCCAGCAGCCCCGTTGGGCGGGGCGGAGAGACCCAGTACTTC. Its protein product is CASSPVGRGGETQYF.